The clone carrying this T cell receptor (beta chain) was recorded many times. Its specificity is not known. These data belong to a study of T cells in Graves' hyperthyroidism and ophthalmopathy. Study-level points and caveats: Median prediction lead before ophthalmopathy onset was 5.5 to 7 months with the model.

Deletions cut 2 bases from V and 2 bases from J, with 15 bases between. Germline V CDR1 and CDR2: SGHDT, YYEEEE. This CDR3 contains 16 residues. The definition of stable Graves' hyperthyroidism was no ophthalmopathy progression within 18 months. Uncontrolled infection, other autoimmune disease, pregnancy and lactation each barred patients from inclusion. The investigators amplified TCR beta CDR3 regions from RNA transcripts. The HTBI set primed first-round TCR CDR3 RT-PCR. MiXCR, run by TCRdb on the multiplex PCR reads, gives a single entry per CDR3 protein. This sample has more than 650,000 distinct CDR3 sequences, with 13% to 15% found just once.

The receptor comes from a woman under 30 with Graves' hyperthyroidism. The chain recombines TRBV5-6 with TRBJ2-3; TRBD2 might be the D (6 bases). Sequences were obtained from blood. Written as DNA, the CDR3 is TGTGCCAGCAGCTTCTGGGGGACTTACGTCACAGATACGCAGTATTTT. This codes for CASSFWGTYVTDTQYF.